The 3 T cell receptor beta chains in this list originate from one sample, sequenced in a study of T cells after yellow fever vaccination. TCRdb used MiXCR to reprocess the 5' RACE reads, holding one entry per CDR3 protein. The table lists about 350,000 distinct CDR3 sequences, around 12% of them singletons, with 3% to 4% in the top ten. The starting material was CD4+ T cells sorted from PBMCs, obtained 15 days after the yellow fever booster vaccination. The receptors were gathered from a man younger than 35 who received the YFV17D yellow fever vaccine.

This clonotype occurred a few times. The CDR3 here is CASERGGLGEKLFF. In DNA form, the CDR3 reads TGCGCCAGCGAGCGGGGGGGATTGGGAGAAAAACTGTTTTTT. V and J are TRBV4-1 and TRBJ1-4; weak D call: TRBD1 (5 bases). Germline V gives CDR1 MGHRA, CDR2 YSYEKL. The CDR3 length is 14 residues. V was pared by 8 bases and J by 8 bases, with 18 bases between.

There are a few counts of this clonotype. V gene TRBV7-2 combines with J gene TRBJ2-5; D is ambiguous. CDR1 SGHTA and CDR2 FQGNSA come from the germline V gene. V was clipped by 1 base and J by 1 base, with 4 bases between them. CDR3 length: 13 residues. CDR3 DNA sequence: TGTGCCAGCAGCTTAGTCCGCCAAGAGACCCAGTACTTC. Amino acids: CASSLVRQETQYF.

This clonotype showed up many times. V is TRBV10-2 and J is TRBJ2-7, with D possibly being TRBD1 (6 bases). V shed 3 bases and J shed 3 bases, with 9 bases lying between them. CDR3 length: 13 amino acids. Germline-derived CDR1 and CDR2 are WSHSY and SAAADI. The CDR3, as DNA: TGCGCCAGCAGTGAATGGGGACACTACGAGCAGTACTTC. This codes for CASSEWGHYEQYF.